The 28 T cell receptor beta chains in this list originate from one sample, sequenced in a study of T cells in Graves' hyperthyroidism and ophthalmopathy. Amplification of TCR beta CDR3 regions used RNA as the template. A first-round RT-PCR of the TCR CDR3 used the HTBI primer set. TCRdb itself ran the multiplex PCR reads through MiXCR, one entry per CDR3 protein. The table records some 600,000 distinct CDR3 sequences, 40% to 55% of them present only once. The specimen sequenced was peripheral blood or thyroid tissue (not recorded which). The receptors here all came from a young woman with Graves' hyperthyroidism.

This clonotype occurred many times. This sequence joins TRBV7-9 and TRBJ2-7; D is uncertain. The germline V gene encodes CDR1 SEHNR and CDR2 FQNEAQ (reference sequence). The V end lost 4 bases, the J end lost 2 bases, and 3 bases lay between the germline ends. The CDR3 spans 11 residues. This CDR3 is CASSWAYEQYF. DNA of the CDR3: TGTGCCAGCAGCTGGGCCTACGAGCAGTACTTC.

V gene TRBV5-1 combines with J gene TRBJ1-1; 7 bases agree with TRBD1. The CDR3 runs 13 residues. V gave up 6 bases and J gave up 2 bases; unmatched junction bases: 4. Germline V gene data show CDR1 as SGHRS and CDR2 as YFSETQ. The CDR3 sequence is CASKGQANTEAFF. The CDR3 DNA is TGCGCCAGCAAAGGACAGGCAAACACTGAAGCTTTCTTT.

The chain has TRBV9 and TRBJ2-2; the match to TRBD1 covers 7 bases. This CDR3 contains 14 residues. The V gene's germline CDR1 is SGDLS and CDR2 YYNGEE. Trimming took 0 bases from V and 5 from J; bases not matched to a gene: 1. CDR3: CASSVEGQTGELFF. CDR3 bases: TGTGCCAGCAGCGTAGAGGGACAGACCGGGGAGCTGTTTTTT. Complete variable domain (other parts from reference TRBV9 and TRBJ2-2): DSGVTQTPKHLITATGQRVTLRCSPRSGDLSVYWYQQSLDQGLQFLIQYYNGEERAKGNILERFSAQQFPDLHSELNLSSLELGDSALYFCASSVEGQTGELFFGEGSRLTVL.

The chain combines TRBV2 with TRBJ2-2; D is ambiguous. Germline V gives CDR1 SNHLY, CDR2 FYNNEI. The CDR3 is 15 amino acids. Trimming stripped 4 bases from V and 4 bases from J, with 13 bases between. The CDR3 nucleotides read TGTGCCAGCAGTGTTTCCCCTGACATCACCGGGGAGCTGTTTTTT. Translated, it gives CASSVSPDITGELFF.

The chain links TRBV2 to TRBJ1-4; D not certain. Germline values: CDR1 SNHLY, CDR2 FYNNEI. V lost 8 bases, J lost 6 bases, and 13 bases lay in between. The CDR3 is made up of 13 amino acids. This CDR3 is CASSEARDEKLFF. The CDR3 nucleotides are TGTGCCAGCTCAGAGGCCCGGGATGAAAAACTGTTTTTT.

The CDR3 sequence: CASSVLGVNTEAFF. The CDR3 nucleotides are TGTGCCAGTAGCGTCTTAGGAGTGAACACTGAAGCTTTCTTT. The chain joins TRBV19 to TRBJ1-1; D call uncertain. Trimming left V 6 bases short and J 0 bases short, with 11 bases between. The CDR3 covers 14 residues. Germline V gene sequence: CDR1 LNHDA, CDR2 SQIVND (reference sequence).

This chain uses TRBV4-3 with TRBJ2-7, with no clear D. V lost 0 bases, J lost 2 bases, and 11 bases lay in between. Germline values: CDR1 LGHNA, CDR2 YSLEER. This CDR3 contains 15 residues. The CDR3 nucleotides read TGCGCCAGCAGCCAAGATTCCAAGCCAACCTACGAGCAGTACTTC. Protein: CASSQDSKPTYEQYF.

The V call is TRBV10-3, the J call TRBJ2-7, with a possible D match to TRBD1 (6 bases). The CDR3 length is 14 residues. Trimming took off 8 bases at V and 6 bases at J, with 20 bases between the two ends. CDR1 ENHRY and CDR2 SYGVKD come from the germline V gene. DNA for the CDR3: TGTGCCATCCGGACAGAGGGGGAATCAGGCGAGCAGTACTTC. This encodes CAIRTEGESGEQYF.

The chain has TRBV7-3 and TRBJ2-2; a weak D match, TRBD2 (5 bases). V lost 6 bases and J 7 bases, leaving 12 bases between the germline ends. CDR3 size: 13 residues. CDR1 SGHTA and CDR2 FQGTGA come from the germline V gene. This chain's CDR3 is CASSFRENGELFF. The DNA for the CDR3 is TGTGCCAGCAGTTTTCGGGAAAACGGGGAGCTGTTTTTT.

This sequence joins TRBV15 and TRBJ1-6, with D perhaps matching TRBD1 (5 bases). The CDR3 has 13 amino acids. V lost 1 base and J 10 bases, leaving 8 bases between the germline ends. Germline lookup yields CDR1 LNHNV and CDR2 YYDKDF (reference sequence). Written as DNA, the CDR3 is TGTGCCACCAGCAGAGGGGACGGGTCACCCCTCCACTTT. Its translation is CATSRGDGSPLHF.

The chain links TRBV2 to TRBJ1-3; D not resolved. The germline V gene encodes CDR1 SNHLY and CDR2 FYNNEI. The CDR3 spans 14 residues. V lost 1 base and J lost 3, with 7 bases in between. CDR3 sequence reads: CASSEGGYGNTIYF. In DNA, the CDR3 is TGTGCCAGCAGTGAAGGGGGATATGGAAACACCATATATTTT. The full variable domain, completed using reference TRBV2 and TRBJ1-3, is EPEVTQTPSHQVTQMGQEVILRCVPISNHLYFYWYRQILGQKVEFLVSFYNNEISEKSEIFDDQFSVERPDGSNFTLKIRSTKLEDSAMYFCASSEGGYGNTIYFGEGSWLTVV.

To note about this clonotype: The conserved phenylalanine or tryptophan normally closing the CDR3 is absent here, so this likely arose from a read error. The chain joins TRBV7-2 to TRBJ1-1; D ambiguous. This CDR3 is 14 amino acids long. CDR1 and CDR2 (germline): SGHTA, FQGNSA. Trimming took 3 bases from V and 4 from J, leaving 12 bases between them. The CDR3 region has the DNA TGTGCCAGCAGCTTCGAACCGGGAGGCACTGAAGCTTTCTCT. Translating it yields CASSFEPGGTEAFS.

This chain connects TRBV19 to TRBJ2-2; no reliable D call. The CDR3 spans 13 residues. V dropped 7 bases and J dropped 4 bases, with 10 bases sitting between them. Germline V CDR1 and CDR2: LNHDA, SQIVND (reference sequence). CDR3 in amino acids: CASIPPSTGELFF. CDR3 DNA: TGTGCCAGTATTCCCCCCTCCACCGGGGAGCTGTTTTTT.

This sequence joins TRBV19 and TRBJ2-5; 11 nucleotides align to TRBD2. This CDR3 is built from 18 residues. J was trimmed by 5 bases and V by 5 bases; bases with no gene match: 16. Germline values: CDR1 LNHDA, CDR2 SQIVND (reference sequence). The CDR3 DNA follows: TGTGCCAGTAGTCCCCGACTAGCGGGAACGTCCGGGTATGAGACCCAGTACTTC. Its protein is CASSPRLAGTSGYETQYF.

V is TRBV2 and J is TRBJ1-4; D uncertain. Per the germline V gene, CDR1 is SNHLY and CDR2 is FYNNEI. Trimming shortened V by 2 bases and J by 4 bases, and 8 bases separated the two germline ends. The CDR3 is 14 amino acids. The chain's CDR3 is CASSEPGYNEKLFF. For the CDR3, the DNA is TGTGCCAGCAGTGAACCGGGTTATAATGAAAAACTGTTTTTT.

This clonotype was counted only a few times. The chain has TRBV2 and TRBJ1-6; D gene uncertain. The V end lost 11 bases, the J end lost 7 bases, and 21 bases lay between the germline ends. This CDR3 spans 15 amino acids. Germline V gene data show CDR1 as SNHLY and CDR2 as FYNNEI. CDR3 protein: CAASFPRRRNSPLHF. DNA for the CDR3: TGTGCCGCCTCATTCCCGCGGCGGCGGAATTCACCCCTCCACTTT.

This chain's CDR3 is CAISDDRRYGYTF. The CDR3 nucleotides read TGTGCCATCAGTGACGACCGACGCTATGGCTACACCTTC. The chain carries TRBV10-3 and TRBJ1-2, with D hard to call. The CDR3 runs to 13 residues. V lost 3 bases, J lost 4 bases, and 9 bases lay in between. The germline CDR1 and CDR2 sequences are ENHRY and SYGVKD.

J is TRBJ1-2 and V is TRBV10-3; D unresolved. The CDR3 runs to 12 residues. Per the germline V gene, CDR1 is ENHRY and CDR2 is SYGVKD. Trimming took 10 bases from V and 4 from J, leaving 13 bases between them. In nucleotides, the CDR3 is TGTGCCAGCCGGACGTCCTCCTATGGCTACACCTTC. It translates to CASRTSSYGYTF.

On this clonotype: A much larger clonotype is one base distant, so this may be a read error. The chain recombines TRBV10-2 with TRBJ2-5; D ambiguous. This CDR3 region has 13 residues. V gave up 1 base and J gave up 0 bases, with 3 bases separating them. From germline, CDR1 is WSHSY and CDR2 SAAADI. This CDR3 is CASSEWNQETQYF. The CDR3 bases are TGCGCCAGCAGTGAGTGGAACCAAGAGACCCAGTACTTC.

The table lists this clonotype with many counts. The genes are TRBV7-8 and TRBJ1-1, with 9 bases fitting TRBD1. CDR3 size: 16 residues. The V gene's germline CDR1 is SGHVS and CDR2 FQNEAQ. V shed 6 bases and J 0 bases; nucleotides not matched to a gene: 8. The CDR3 spells CASRSGTGSLNTEAFF. CDR3 DNA: TGTGCCAGCAGGTCCGGGACAGGGTCTTTGAACACTGAAGCTTTCTTT.

The chain uses TRBV2 and TRBJ1-4; D call uncertain. CDR3 size: 12 residues. V lost 6 bases and J lost 8, with 10 bases in between. Germline V gene data show CDR1 as SNHLY and CDR2 as FYNNEI. The CDR3 nucleotides read TGTGCCAGCAGCCACCTGGGCGAAAAACTGTTTTTT. It is translated as CASSHLGEKLFF.

DNA for the CDR3: TGCAGCGTTCTGCCGGGACAGGGAATCTATGGCTACACCTTC. It codes for CSVLPGQGIYGYTF. This chain connects TRBV29-1 to TRBJ1-2, with 9 bases lining up with TRBD1. V was pared by 5 bases and J by 4 bases, with 8 bases of the junction left unmatched. The CDR3 is 14 amino acids. Germline V gene sequence: CDR1 SQVTM, CDR2 ANQGSEA.

This clonotype was counted a few times. The chain is built from TRBV7-8 and TRBJ2-3; possibly TRBD1 for D (6 bases). V was cut by 5 bases and J by 4 bases, with 10 bases left in between. The germline CDR1 and CDR2 sequences are SGHVS and FQNEAQ. The CDR3 runs 13 residues. CDR3 protein: CASSVRGADTQYF. CDR3 bases: TGTGCCAGCAGCGTCAGGGGTGCAGATACGCAGTATTTT.

The chain combines TRBV10-3 with TRBJ2-7, with TRBD2 identical over 7 bases. The CDR3 runs 13 residues. CDR1 is ENHRY and CDR2 is SYGVKD in the germline V gene. The J segment lost 6 bases and the V segment lost 8 bases, leaving 10 bases of the junction unmatched. CDR3 coding DNA: TGTGCCATCCAGGATCGAGCGGGGCCCGAGCAGTACTTC. This sequence encodes CAIQDRAGPEQYF.

This clonotype was counted many times. This rearrangement joins TRBV20-1 to TRBJ2-5, with 13 bases lining up with TRBD2. Losses at the gene ends were 0 bases for V and 5 bases for J; bases not matched to a gene: 6. This CDR3 comprises 16 residues. Germline V gives CDR1 DFQATT, CDR2 SNEGSKA (reference sequence). This chain's CDR3 is CSARDRTSGSVETQYF. CDR3 DNA sequence: TGCAGTGCTAGAGATCGGACTAGCGGGAGCGTTGAGACCCAGTACTTC.

As regards this clonotype: Germline and junction disagree at one end, which may indicate a read error. V gene TRBV7-2 combines with J gene TRBJ1-5; 8 bases are shared with TRBD1. The length of the CDR3 is 17 residues. Per the germline V gene, CDR1 is SGHTA and CDR2 is FQGNSA. The CDR3 DNA sequence: TGCGCCAGCAGCCCCCTAATACAGGGGGGCGCAAATCAGCCCCAGCATTTT. This gives the protein CASSPLIQGGANQPQHF.

This clonotype was detected many times. The chain is built from TRBV7-9 and TRBJ2-5; D might be TRBD2 (5 bases). The CDR3 is made up of 15 amino acids. V lost 2 bases and J lost 2, with 12 bases in between. CDR1 is SEHNR and CDR2 is FQNEAQ in the germline V gene (reference sequence). The CDR3 bases are TGTGCCAGCAGCTTAAGGAAGGACTTTCAAGAGACCCAGTACTTC. Translation: CASSLRKDFQETQYF.

The chain carries TRBV10-3 and TRBJ2-3; TRBD2 matches 11 bases. J was trimmed by 4 bases and V by 10 bases; bases with no gene match: 10. The CDR3 has 15 amino acids. Germline-derived CDR1 and CDR2 are ENHRY and SYGVKD. In nucleotides, the CDR3 is TGTGCCAGCAGCCACACTAGCGGGAGTGCAGATACGCAGTATTTT. Translated: CASSHTSGSADTQYF.